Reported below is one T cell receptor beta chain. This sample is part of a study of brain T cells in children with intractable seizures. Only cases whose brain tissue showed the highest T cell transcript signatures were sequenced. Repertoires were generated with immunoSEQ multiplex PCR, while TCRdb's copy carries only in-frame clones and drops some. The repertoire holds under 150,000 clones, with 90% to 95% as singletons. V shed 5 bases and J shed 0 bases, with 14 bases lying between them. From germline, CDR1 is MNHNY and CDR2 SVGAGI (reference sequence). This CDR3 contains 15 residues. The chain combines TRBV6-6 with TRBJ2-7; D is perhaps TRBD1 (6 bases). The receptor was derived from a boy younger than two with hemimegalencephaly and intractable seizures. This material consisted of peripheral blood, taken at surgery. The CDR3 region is CASSNYRERSYEQYF. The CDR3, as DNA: TGTGCCAGCAGTAACTACAGGGAGCGCTCCTACGAGCAGTACTTC.